This T cell receptor beta chain appears in the sequencing data of a study of T-cell memory formation after mild COVID-19 (dated by TCRdb to the early 2020s). A note on the overall study: TCR sequence clusters from the two donors were largely donor specific. T-cell clones expanding and contracting after mild COVID-19 in a couple of donors were tracked by longitudinal TCRalpha and TCRbeta repertoire sequencing. Two young, previously healthy adult volunteers, one female and one male, were included in the cohort.

Sequenced using an Illumina NovaSeq 6000. Using 5'RACE with constant-segment primers, TCRalpha and TCRbeta cDNA libraries were constructed, with sample barcodes and unique molecular identifiers added in the process. Trizol reagent was used to extract RNA from every sample. Library amplification was performed in two PCR steps, and a second sample barcode and Illumina TruSeq adapters were introduced in the second step. Sequencing of the libraries was done on an Illumina NovaSeq, producing 2 x 150 bp paired-end reads. On the study's bioinformatics: The reads were demultiplexed and collapsed into UMI-guided consensus sequences using migec v1.2.7. Using mixcr v2.1.11, the UMI consensuses were aligned to TRA and TRB V and J templates and assembled into clonotypes. Expanded or contracted clonotypes were those called significant by both edgeR and NoisET, with noise models trained on biological replicates. For edgeR calls, a false discovery rate-adjusted p below 0.01 and a log2 fold-change threshold of 1 were applied. As an exploratory analysis of dynamics, max-normalized trajectories of the 1000 most abundant clonotypes were examined with PCA combined with hierarchical clustering. Each responding clone was given a CD4 or CD8 phenotype based on the CD4+ and CD8+ repertoires, which had been sequenced separately. TCRdb took the public reads, trimmed them with fastp at Q25, ran MiXCR for clone calling and kept in-frame beta chains. Each record represents a unique CDR3 protein, reported with the most common genes and DNA among its rows. These V and J calls are TCRdb output, not the study's own analysis. A total of fewer than 95,000 distinct CDR3 sequences appear in this sample, over 13% of them only once. The top ten clonotypes cover about 43% of the sample.

About this clonotype itself: The target of this receptor is not known. No base quality information exists; no much larger clone differs at one position.

V is shortened by 0 bases, J by 2 bases, and the region joining them spans 8 bases. The CDR3 goes from the cysteine to the phenylalanine over 16 residues. Of all the DNA, just the CDR3 is kept, 48 bases in frame from base 1. The germline V gene yields LGHNA for CDR1 and YSLEER for CDR2. The paper's findings and limits, for the study overall: Balanced CD4/CD8 phenotypes were observed for clones contracting from day 15 to 85, whereas a bias towards CD4+ was observed for a second wave of clones expanding from day 15 to 37. The study included only a couple of mild cases, and larger cohorts that include severe cases with pre-infection samples were judged to be necessary. SARS-CoV-2 specificity was not confirmed for the second-wave clones peaking on day 37. Contracting CD4+ clones were located mainly in the CM and EM memory subsets, whereas CD8+ clones were found to be enriched in EMRA. The detection of some responding clones in pre-infection memory suggests that pre-existing cross-reactive memory T cells joined the SARS-CoV-2 response.

Ficoll-Paque density gradient centrifugation was used to isolate PBMCs. This chain joins TRBV4-3 to TRBJ2-6; the D gene remains uncertain. The sequenced material came from PBMCs or a T cell subset sorted from them (not recorded which). The receptor was derived from a man aged 18 to 29 who had mild COVID-19 (a few samples of this study predate the infection). The sample titles of this study are shuffled in the database, so cell type and time point are left out; the donor was told from shared clones. The DNA is as follows: TGCGCCAGCAGCCAAGATATAGGGCCTGGGGCCAACGTCCTGACTTTC. Its protein reads: CASSQDIGPGANVLTF.